Following are 30 T cell receptor beta chains from one sample sequenced in a study of Tregs in tolerant kidney transplant recipients. Sequencing used immunoSEQ multiplex PCR; TCRdb keeps in-frame clones, though not all of them. The profile shows over 50,000 clones, around 85% of them singletons. This material consisted of Tregs from blood, taken before the transplant. The source is a human donor who received a combined kidney and bone marrow transplant.

This chain uses TRBV5-6 with TRBJ1-2; 7 bases agree with TRBD1. CDR1 and CDR2 (germline): SGHDT, YYEEEE. V lost 1 base to trimming and J lost 8 bases; unmatched junction nucleotides: 20. The CDR3 totals 18 residues. CDR3 bases: TGTGCCAGCAGCTTGTTACCTGGACAGGCCGAATCGGATGGGGGCTACACCTTC. Translating gives CASSLLPGQAESDGGYTF.

This chain uses TRBV5-1 with TRBJ2-5; a possible D gene is TRBD2 (6 bases). Germline values: CDR1 SGHRS, CDR2 YFSETQ. This CDR3 has 16 amino acids. Trimming cost V 0 bases and J 2 bases, with 14 bases left between them. DNA for the CDR3: TGCGCCAGCAGCTTGGACGGGCGGGGCCAACAAGAGACCCAGTACTTC. As protein: CASSLDGRGQQETQYF.

The chain combines TRBV19 with TRBJ1-2; D gene ambiguous. The CDR3 is 15 amino acids. V lost 2 bases, J lost 2 bases, and 12 bases lay in between. Germline V gene sequence: CDR1 LNHDA, CDR2 SQIVND (reference sequence). The CDR3 DNA follows: TGTGCCAGTAGTATATTTCCAAGATCCAACTATGGCTACACCTTC. Its protein is CASSIFPRSNYGYTF. Based on the CDR3 plus reference TRBV19 and TRBJ1-2, the full variable domain is DGGITQSPKYLFRKEGQNVTLSCEQNLNHDAMYWYRQDPGQGLRLIYYSQIVNDFQKGDIAEGYSVSREKKESFPLTVTSAQKNPTAFYLCASSIFPRSNYGYTFGSGTRLTVV.

This chain joins TRBV10-1 and TRBJ2-6; D not certain. The V gene's germline CDR1 is WNHNN and CDR2 SYGVQD (reference sequence). Trimming left V 3 bases short and J 1 base short, with 1 base between. This CDR3 has 13 residues. DNA of the CDR3: TGCGCCAGCAGTGAATCTGGGGCCAACGTCCTGACTTTC. It is translated as CASSESGANVLTF.

The chain couples TRBV5-1 to TRBJ1-2; 9 bases fit TRBD1. The CDR3 totals 13 residues. Germline assignment: CDR1 SGHRS and CDR2 YFSETQ. Trimming removed 4 bases from V and 8 bases from J; junction bases left unmatched: 6. CDR3: CASSTRTGDGYTF. The CDR3 DNA sequence: TGCGCCAGCAGCACTCGGACAGGGGACGGCTACACCTTC.

The V call is TRBV11-2, the J call TRBJ2-7; 16 nucleotides agree with TRBD2. V lost 7 bases and J lost 4; bases outside the gene matches: 7. Germline CDR1 is SGHAT and CDR2 is FQNNGV. The CDR3 length is 16 residues. CDR3 DNA sequence: TGTGCCAGCAACCCTACGGGACTAGCGGGAGGGTACGAGCAGTACTTC. Translating it yields CASNPTGLAGGYEQYF. The full variable domain, with the rest looked up from reference TRBV11-2 and TRBJ2-7, is EAGVAQSPRYKIIEKRQSVAFWCNPISGHATLYWYQQILGQGPKLLIQFQNNGVVDDSQLPKDRFSAERLKGVDSTLKIQPAKLEDSAVYLCASNPTGLAGGYEQYFGPGTRLTVT.

This clone showed up just a few times. The rearrangement links TRBV5-8 to TRBJ2-5, with D possibly TRBD1 on 5 matching bases. Germline V gene sequence: CDR1 SGHTS, CDR2 YDEGEE. CDR3 length equals 11 residues. V lost 0 bases and J lost 9, with 6 bases in between. The chain's CDR3 is CASSLVGAQYF. CDR3 DNA sequence: TGTGCCAGCAGCTTGGTAGGGGCCCAGTACTTC.

The chain recombines TRBV5-1 with TRBJ2-5; no firm D call. The CDR3 consists of 12 residues. V lost 4 bases, J lost 0 bases, and 4 bases lay in between. CDR1 and CDR2 from the germline V gene are SGHRS and YFSETQ. CDR3 nucleotide sequence: TGCGCCAGCAGCCAAAACCAAGAGACCCAGTACTTC. Protein product: CASSQNQETQYF.

This chain joins TRBV7-2 and TRBJ2-7, with a possible D match to TRBD2 (5 bases). The ends were cut back, 0 bases at V and 1 base at J, with 7 bases in the middle. The CDR3 has 14 residues. Germline-derived CDR1 and CDR2 are SGHTA and FQGNSA. The CDR3 DNA reads TGTGCCAGCAGCTTAGCGGTAGCGTCCTACGAGCAGTACTTC. Translation: CASSLAVASYEQYF. Supplemented by reference TRBV7-2 and TRBJ2-7, the full variable domain reads GAGVSQSPSNKVTEKGKDVELRCDPISGHTALYWYRQSLGQGLEFLIYFQGNSAPDKSGLPSDRFSAERTGGSVSTLTIQRTQQEDSAVYLCASSLAVASYEQYFGPGTRLTVT.

This chain connects TRBV29-1 to TRBJ2-1; 11 bases fit TRBD2. This CDR3 is 13 amino acids long. Germline CDR1 is SQVTM and CDR2 is ANQGSEA. Trimming removed 4 bases from V and 10 bases from J; junction bases left unmatched: 6. In DNA, the CDR3 is TGCAGCGTTGTAACTAGCGGGAGTGGGGAGCAGTTCTTC. It codes for CSVVTSGSGEQFF.

The genes are TRBV2 and TRBJ1-2; D is undetermined. This CDR3 contains 11 residues. Germline CDR1 reads SNHLY; CDR2 reads FYNNEI. V lost 4 bases, J lost 4 bases, and 4 bases lay in between. CDR3 loop: CASSGGYGYTF. The CDR3 bases are TGTGCCAGCAGTGGGGGCTATGGCTACACCTTC.

The chain links TRBV6-5 to TRBJ2-7; no firm D call. The CDR3 contains 13 residues. V lost 6 bases and J 2 bases, leaving 11 bases between the germline ends. Germline V gene data show CDR1 as MNHEY and CDR2 as SVGAGI. As DNA, the CDR3 is TGTGCCAGCAGGTTCAGGAATACCTACGAGCAGTACTTC. As protein: CASRFRNTYEQYF.

The chain carries TRBV10-2 and TRBJ2-7, with 8 bases fitting TRBD1. The CDR3 extends over 15 amino acids. In germline, CDR1 is WSHSY, CDR2 SAAADI. Germline trimming cut 4 bases from V and 0 bases from J; bases unmatched to any gene: 5. CDR3 sequence: CASSATGGSSYEQYF. For the CDR3, the DNA is TGCGCCAGCAGTGCAACAGGGGGGAGCTCCTACGAGCAGTACTTC.

This clone was seen a few times. The chain recombines TRBV7-9 with TRBJ1-2; D not resolved. Germline CDR1 is SEHNR and CDR2 is FQNEAQ (reference sequence). This CDR3 comprises 13 residues. The ends were cut back, 4 bases at V and 2 bases at J, with 8 bases in the middle. The CDR3: CASSSDKNYGYTF. The DNA of the CDR3 is TGTGCCAGCAGCTCTGACAAAAACTATGGCTACACCTTC.

This clone was observed a handful of times. J is TRBJ1-1 and V is TRBV10-3; TRBD1 agrees at 8 bases. The CDR3 length is 11 residues. Germline V gene sequence: CDR1 ENHRY, CDR2 SYGVKD. Unmatched junction bases numbered 2, after V lost 11 bases and J lost 3 bases. CDR3 region: CAQGAYTEAFF. CDR3 coding DNA: TGTGCCCAGGGGGCCTACACTGAAGCTTTCTTT.

The chain uses TRBV15 and TRBJ1-1, with a tentative D call TRBD1 (6 bases). CDR3 length equals 15 residues. Germline V gene data show CDR1 as LNHNV and CDR2 as YYDKDF (reference sequence). Between the trimmed V and J ends, which lost 0 bases and 7 bases, there was a span of 15 bases. Here the CDR3 DNA reads TGTGCCACCAGCAGAGAAAGACGCAGGGGTGGTGAAGCTTTCTTT. Translating it yields CATSRERRRGGEAFF.

This CDR3 is CASSLGTGSSGANVLTF. The CDR3 region has the DNA TGTGCCAGCAGCTTAGGAACAGGGAGCTCTGGGGCCAACGTCCTGACTTTC. V is TRBV7-2 and J is TRBJ2-6; D perhaps matches TRBD1 (6 bases). The V gene lost 1 base and the J gene lost 0 bases, with 10 bases spanning the gap. CDR3 length: 17 amino acids. Germline assignment: CDR1 SGHTA and CDR2 FQGNSA.

There are a few counts of this clone. The chain employs TRBV28 and TRBJ1-6; D remains ambiguous. V shed 5 bases and J shed 9 bases, with 20 bases lying between them. CDR1 is MDHEN, CDR2 SYDVKM, per germline. The CDR3 loop spans 16 amino acids. The CDR3 DNA follows: TGTGCCAGCAGTGCCTCCCTCGGAACGCCGGGTTCACCCCTCCACTTT. Translating it yields CASSASLGTPGSPLHF.

The chain carries TRBV5-6 and TRBJ1-2; 7 nucleotides line up with TRBD1. V gave up 5 bases and J gave up 0 bases; unmatched junction bases: 4. The germline CDR1 and CDR2 sequences are SGHDT and YYEEEE. The CDR3 has 14 residues. The CDR3 sequence is CASRRQGPNYGYTF. In DNA form, the CDR3 reads TGTGCCAGCAGAAGACAGGGCCCTAACTATGGCTACACCTTC.

This sequence joins TRBV5-6 and TRBJ1-2; 7 positions match TRBD1. The CDR3 is 13 residues long. Germline CDR1 reads SGHDT; CDR2 reads YYEEEE. V was clipped by 4 bases and J by 6 bases; unmatched bases: 6. CDR3 DNA: TGTGCCAGCAGCCGGCCTACAGGGGATGGCTACACCTTC. Protein sequence: CASSRPTGDGYTF.

The CDR3 spells CASSFGGGNGYTF. CDR3 nucleotides: TGCGCCAGCAGCTTTGGTGGAGGAAATGGCTACACCTTC. The rearrangement links TRBV5-1 to TRBJ1-2; D is unclear. Looked up from germline, CDR1 is SGHRS and CDR2 is YFSETQ. Trimming shortened V by 2 bases and J by 6 bases, and 11 bases separated the two germline ends. The CDR3 is 13 amino acids. The full variable domain, rest sourced from reference TRBV5-1 and TRBJ1-2, is KAGVTQTPRYLIKTRGQQVTLSCSPISGHRSVSWYQQTPGQGLQFLFEYFSETQRNKGNFPGRFSGRQFSNSRSEMNVSTLELGDSALYLCASSFGGGNGYTFGSGTRLTVV.

The chain joins TRBV5-1 to TRBJ1-1; D is ambiguous. The CDR3 extends over 14 amino acids. Looked up from germline, CDR1 is SGHRS and CDR2 is YFSETQ. The V end lost 0 bases, the J end lost 6 bases, and 12 bases lay between the germline ends. The CDR3 nucleotides read TGCGCCAGCAGCTTGGAAGTCTCCCAGGCTGAAGCTTTCTTT. It codes for CASSLEVSQAEAFF.

This chain connects TRBV20-1 to TRBJ2-5; no clear D. The last part of the DNA fits TRBJ2-7 better; the J call may be wrong. CDR1 DFQATT and CDR2 SNEGSKA come from the germline V gene (reference sequence). The CDR3 extends over 11 amino acids. Here the CDR3 DNA reads TGCAGTGCTAGAGAATCCTACGAGCAGTACTTC. This codes for CSARESYEQYF.

This clone occurred once. The rearrangement joins TRBV11-2 to TRBJ2-4; either TRBD1 or TRBD2 may fit D (5 bases each). The length of the CDR3 is 14 residues. The germline CDR1 and CDR2 sequences are SGHAT and FQNNGV. The V gene lost 5 bases and the J gene lost 10 bases, with 18 bases spanning the gap. The CDR3 region has the DNA TGTGCCAGCAGCCCCGGGGCCGAGGGAACAATTCAGTACTTC. Protein: CASSPGAEGTIQYF.

The V call is TRBV4-3, the J call TRBJ2-5; TRBD1 aligns across 10 bases. This CDR3 is 16 amino acids long. Germline values: CDR1 LGHNA, CDR2 YSLEER. The V and J ends lost 0 bases and 4 bases, in that order; junction bases with no gene match: 5. Here the CDR3 reads CASSQEGTGVSETQYF. For the CDR3, the DNA is TGCGCCAGCAGCCAAGAAGGGACAGGGGTCTCAGAGACCCAGTACTTC.

This sequence joins TRBV4-2 and TRBJ1-3, with TRBD1 matching over 7 bases. The V segment lost 4 bases and the J segment 0 bases; nucleotides outside the gene matches: 6. Looked up from germline, CDR1 is LGHNA and CDR2 is YNFKEQ. The CDR3 contains 16 residues. This CDR3 is CASSPGQTFSGNTIYF. The CDR3 nucleotides read TGTGCCAGCAGCCCGGGACAGACCTTCTCTGGAAACACCATATATTTT.

The rearrangement links TRBV27 to TRBJ2-2, with D possibly matching TRBD2 (5 bases). Germline V gives CDR1 MNHEY, CDR2 SMNVEV (reference sequence). This CDR3 region has 14 residues. Trimming took off 8 bases at V and 2 bases at J, with 12 bases between the two ends. CDR3 nucleotide sequence: TGTGCCAGCCGATCTAGCTATAACACCGGGGAGCTGTTTTTT. It specifies CASRSSYNTGELFF.

This sequence joins TRBV28 and TRBJ1-6; D might be TRBD1 (6 bases). Germline CDR1 and CDR2: MDHEN and SYDVKM. The CDR3 consists of 14 residues. V was cut by 3 bases and J by 9 bases, with 12 bases left in between. CDR3 DNA: TGTGCCAGCAGTTTTCGGGGGGCAGGTTCACCCCTCCACTTT. This translates into CASSFRGAGSPLHF.

The genes are TRBV6-1 and TRBJ1-5, with 8 bases matching TRBD1. Unmatched junction bases numbered 7, after V lost 3 bases and J lost 3 bases. Germline V gene lookup returns CDR1 MNHNS and CDR2 SASEGT. The CDR3 is 16 amino acids. The CDR3 bases are TGTGCCAGCAGTGACAGGGGGCGCGGAAACAATCAGCCCCAGCATTTT. It yields the protein CASSDRGRGNNQPQHF.

This sequence joins TRBV5-6 and TRBJ2-7; the D gene is possibly TRBD1 (5 bases). Germline values: CDR1 SGHDT, CDR2 YYEEEE. CDR3 length: 15 residues. Trimming stripped 4 bases from V and 0 bases from J, with 14 bases between. CDR3: CASSLQGPLSYEQYF. The CDR3 region has the DNA TGTGCCAGCAGCCTCCAGGGCCCCCTCTCCTACGAGCAGTACTTC.